These 16 T cell receptor beta chains were sequenced from one sample in a study of cytomegalovirus exposure and HLA in healthy donors. The PCR used 60 Vbeta and 13 Jbeta primers. Libraries were prepared by immunoSEQ multiplex PCR; TCRdb keeps only in-frame clonotypes and omits some of them. The profile shows approximately 220,000 clones, about four fifths of them singletons. The sequencing input was PBMCs. The receptors here all came from a man aged 40-49 years in good health and CMV-seropositive.

The V and J genes are TRBV25-1 and TRBJ2-2, with TRBD1 identical over 7 bases. The germline gives CDR1 MGHDK, CDR2 SYGVNS. The CDR3 extends over 16 amino acids. With V trimmed by 3 bases and J by 0 bases, 4 bases remained unmatched. This CDR3 is CASSDRQGANTGELFF. In DNA, the CDR3 is TGTGCCAGCAGTGATCGACAGGGAGCGAACACCGGGGAGCTGTTTTTT.

The rearrangement links TRBV7-9 to TRBJ2-2, with D perhaps TRBD1 (6 bases). This CDR3 has 17 residues. Germline V CDR1 and CDR2: SEHNR, FQNEAQ (reference sequence). The V and J ends lost 5 bases and 4 bases respectively, with 20 bases between them. The CDR3 reads CASSPSDRLEITGELFF. The CDR3 DNA reads TGTGCCAGCAGCCCCTCGGACAGACTTGAGATCACCGGGGAGCTGTTTTTT.

This clone came up once. The chain has TRBV27 and TRBJ2-2; 13 nucleotides align to TRBD2. The CDR3 runs 17 residues. The germline gives CDR1 MNHEY, CDR2 SMNVEV (reference sequence). J gave up 1 base and V 5 bases, and 4 bases lay outside the gene matches. DNA of the CDR3: TGTGCCAGCAGTGCCAGGACTAGCGGGAGGAACACCGGGGAGCTGTTTTTT. Its protein is CASSARTSGRNTGELFF.

This clone was seen only once. The chain carries TRBV19 and TRBJ1-5; D might be TRBD1 (5 bases). This CDR3 comprises 15 residues. CDR1 is LNHDA and CDR2 is SQIVND in the germline V gene (reference sequence). Trimming removed 3 bases from V and 5 bases from J, with 14 bases in between. The CDR3 DNA reads as TGTGCCAGTAGTATGGGCTGGGGGGGGGATCAGCCCCAGCATTTT. This codes for CASSMGWGGDQPQHF.

The chain joins TRBV5-1 to TRBJ2-3, with unresolved D. The germline CDR1 and CDR2 sequences are SGHRS and YFSETQ. The CDR3 runs to 15 residues. Trimming cost V 0 bases and J 0 bases, with 8 bases left between them. The CDR3 DNA reads as TGCGCCAGCAGCTTGGCCCTCCAGAGCACAGATACGCAGTATTTT. Translating gives CASSLALQSTDTQYF.

This chain uses TRBV7-8 with TRBJ2-1; 11 bases map to TRBD1. The CDR3 is 19 residues long. Trimming removed 5 bases from V and 4 bases from J; junction bases left unmatched: 16. Germline V CDR1 and CDR2: SGHVS, FQNEAQ. The CDR3 here is CASSAPRTGGSVGYNEQFF. The CDR3 DNA reads as TGTGCCAGCAGCGCGCCAAGGACAGGGGGCTCGGTGGGATACAATGAGCAGTTCTTC.

This clone was seen a few times. The chain combines TRBV6-1 with TRBJ2-7; 12 nucleotides agree with TRBD2. CDR1 is MNHNS and CDR2 is SASEGT in the germline V gene. CDR3 length equals 16 residues. V dropped 4 bases and J dropped 4; count of bases not matched to a gene: 8. The CDR3 nucleotides read TGTGCCAGCAGTGGGACTAGCGGGAAGGTTAGGTACGAGCAGTACTTC. Translation gives CASSGTSGKVRYEQYF.

The gene calls are TRBV19 and TRBJ2-3; D is uncertain. Germline V lookup: CDR1 LNHDA, CDR2 SQIVND (reference sequence). This CDR3 is built from 14 residues. The V end was cut by 5 bases, the J end by 2 bases, with 11 bases between. The CDR3 loop reads CASSPIFVTDTQYF. CDR3 bases: TGTGCCAGTAGTCCTATATTCGTCACAGATACGCAGTATTTT.

The J gene is TRBJ1-3, the V gene TRBV5-1; TRBD1 might be the D (6 bases). Germline values: CDR1 SGHRS, CDR2 YFSETQ. V was pared by 2 bases and J by 2 bases, with 11 bases between. The CDR3 spans 15 residues. The CDR3 region is CASSFEGDTGNTIYF. The CDR3 DNA reads TGCGCCAGCAGCTTCGAGGGGGACACTGGAAACACCATATATTTT.

This clone was observed once. The rearrangement links TRBV9 to TRBJ2-3; a possible D gene is TRBD2 (5 bases). CDR3 size: 15 residues. CDR1 and CDR2 from the germline V gene are SGDLS and YYNGEE. The ends were cut back, 3 bases at V and 4 bases at J, with 15 bases in the middle. The CDR3 is CASSARGSMSDTQYF. DNA of the CDR3: TGTGCCAGCAGCGCAAGAGGGTCGATGTCAGATACGCAGTATTTT. Complete variable domain (other parts from reference TRBV9 and TRBJ2-3): DSGVTQTPKHLITATGQRVTLRCSPRSGDLSVYWYQQSLDQGLQFLIQYYNGEERAKGNILERFSAQQFPDLHSELNLSSLELGDSALYFCASSARGSMSDTQYFGPGTRLTVL.

This rearrangement joins TRBV10-2 to TRBJ2-5; 7 nucleotides align to TRBD2. CDR3 length: 14 residues. V shed 2 bases, J shed 7 bases, and the junction held 7 bases outside the gene matches. From germline, CDR1 is WSHSY and CDR2 SAAADI. The CDR3 sequence is CASSEGLSGGTQYF. The CDR3 DNA sequence: TGCGCCAGCAGTGAGGGTTTATCGGGAGGGACCCAGTACTTC.

This clone appeared once. The chain combines TRBV6-5 with TRBJ2-1; 7 bases agree with TRBD2. Germline V gene sequence: CDR1 MNHEY, CDR2 SVGAGI. CDR3 size: 14 residues. Germline trimming cut 2 bases from V and 9 bases from J; bases unmatched to any gene: 7. The CDR3 DNA sequence: TGTGCCAGCAGTTACGTACGGGAGGTTGGTGAGCAGTTCTTC. It yields the protein CASSYVREVGEQFF.

About this clone itself: Germline and junction disagree at one end, which may indicate a read error. The V gene is TRBV4-1, the J gene TRBJ1-2; weak D call: TRBD1 (6 bases). This CDR3 has 17 residues. In germline, CDR1 is MGHRA, CDR2 YSYEKL. The CDR3 protein is CASGQVVRYAGAVGYTF. CDR3 in DNA: TGCGCCAGCGGCCAAGTTGTCCGCTACGCAGGGGCTGTAGGCTACACCTTC.

J is TRBJ2-5 and V is TRBV9; perhaps TRBD1 as D (6 bases). The V gene's germline CDR1 is SGDLS and CDR2 YYNGEE. The germline V and J ends were trimmed by 3 bases and 2 bases, with 11 bases remaining between them. The CDR3 loop spans 14 amino acids. As DNA, the CDR3 is TGTGCCAGCAGCGCAGGACAGCTACAAGAGACCCAGTACTTC. Translated: CASSAGQLQETQYF.

This clone was counted between two and nine times. The chain is built from TRBV9 and TRBJ2-5; 11 positions agree with TRBD2. V lost 6 bases to trimming and J lost 1 base; unmatched junction nucleotides: 5. The CDR3 length is 15 residues. Germline V CDR1 and CDR2: SGDLS, YYNGEE. The CDR3 nucleotides read TGTGCCAGCACCCTGACTAGCGGGATCCAAGAGACCCAGTACTTC. This gives the protein CASTLTSGIQETQYF. The variable domain in full, completed from reference TRBV9 and TRBJ2-5, reads DSGVTQTPKHLITATGQRVTLRCSPRSGDLSVYWYQQSLDQGLQFLIQYYNGEERAKGNILERFSAQQFPDLHSELNLSSLELGDSALYFCASTLTSGIQETQYFGPGTRLLVL.

The count of this clone is one. The genes are TRBV18 and TRBJ1-1; a weak D match, TRBD1 (6 bases). The CDR3 totals 13 residues. Germline CDR1 and CDR2: KGHSH and LQKENI. The germline V and J ends were trimmed by 5 bases and 5 bases, with 12 bases remaining between them. The CDR3 reads CASSFPGETEAFF. In DNA form, the CDR3 reads TGTGCCAGCTCATTTCCAGGGGAAACTGAAGCTTTCTTT. The variable domain in full, completed from reference TRBV18 and TRBJ1-1, reads NAGVMQNPRHLVRRRGQEARLRCSPMKGHSHVYWYRQLPEEGLKFMVYLQKENIIDESGMPKERFSAEFPKEGPSILRIQQVVRGDSAAYFCASSFPGETEAFFGQGTRLTVV.